This T cell receptor beta chain appears in the sequencing data of a study of CD8+ T cells in alopecia areata. Turning to the study itself: Tofacitinib administration to treated patients was oral, at 5 to 10 mg twice daily. General study results and limits: When scalp samples are sequenced, resident alphabeta T cells of normal skin are also captured.

Deletions cut 0 bases from V and 1 base from J, with 6 bases between. The CDR3 length is 14 residues. The germline V gene encodes CDR1 KGHSH and CDR2 LQKENI. The sequencing template was cDNA reverse transcribed from extracted RNA. Generated by immunoSEQ multiplex PCR, the TCRdb table keeps only in-frame clones and is missing some. Seen here are 75,000 to 100,000 clones, about two fifths observed once, and the top ten hold approximately 1.5%. In regard to this clone: Its antigen is not known.

This clonotype originated in a human donor with alopecia areata. The chain has TRBV18 and TRBJ2-5; D is ambiguous. Sequencing used CD4+ T cells sorted from blood. CDR3 protein: CASSPPRPQETQYF. The CDR3 bases are TGTGCCAGCTCACCACCTAGGCCCCAAGAGACCCAGTACTTC.